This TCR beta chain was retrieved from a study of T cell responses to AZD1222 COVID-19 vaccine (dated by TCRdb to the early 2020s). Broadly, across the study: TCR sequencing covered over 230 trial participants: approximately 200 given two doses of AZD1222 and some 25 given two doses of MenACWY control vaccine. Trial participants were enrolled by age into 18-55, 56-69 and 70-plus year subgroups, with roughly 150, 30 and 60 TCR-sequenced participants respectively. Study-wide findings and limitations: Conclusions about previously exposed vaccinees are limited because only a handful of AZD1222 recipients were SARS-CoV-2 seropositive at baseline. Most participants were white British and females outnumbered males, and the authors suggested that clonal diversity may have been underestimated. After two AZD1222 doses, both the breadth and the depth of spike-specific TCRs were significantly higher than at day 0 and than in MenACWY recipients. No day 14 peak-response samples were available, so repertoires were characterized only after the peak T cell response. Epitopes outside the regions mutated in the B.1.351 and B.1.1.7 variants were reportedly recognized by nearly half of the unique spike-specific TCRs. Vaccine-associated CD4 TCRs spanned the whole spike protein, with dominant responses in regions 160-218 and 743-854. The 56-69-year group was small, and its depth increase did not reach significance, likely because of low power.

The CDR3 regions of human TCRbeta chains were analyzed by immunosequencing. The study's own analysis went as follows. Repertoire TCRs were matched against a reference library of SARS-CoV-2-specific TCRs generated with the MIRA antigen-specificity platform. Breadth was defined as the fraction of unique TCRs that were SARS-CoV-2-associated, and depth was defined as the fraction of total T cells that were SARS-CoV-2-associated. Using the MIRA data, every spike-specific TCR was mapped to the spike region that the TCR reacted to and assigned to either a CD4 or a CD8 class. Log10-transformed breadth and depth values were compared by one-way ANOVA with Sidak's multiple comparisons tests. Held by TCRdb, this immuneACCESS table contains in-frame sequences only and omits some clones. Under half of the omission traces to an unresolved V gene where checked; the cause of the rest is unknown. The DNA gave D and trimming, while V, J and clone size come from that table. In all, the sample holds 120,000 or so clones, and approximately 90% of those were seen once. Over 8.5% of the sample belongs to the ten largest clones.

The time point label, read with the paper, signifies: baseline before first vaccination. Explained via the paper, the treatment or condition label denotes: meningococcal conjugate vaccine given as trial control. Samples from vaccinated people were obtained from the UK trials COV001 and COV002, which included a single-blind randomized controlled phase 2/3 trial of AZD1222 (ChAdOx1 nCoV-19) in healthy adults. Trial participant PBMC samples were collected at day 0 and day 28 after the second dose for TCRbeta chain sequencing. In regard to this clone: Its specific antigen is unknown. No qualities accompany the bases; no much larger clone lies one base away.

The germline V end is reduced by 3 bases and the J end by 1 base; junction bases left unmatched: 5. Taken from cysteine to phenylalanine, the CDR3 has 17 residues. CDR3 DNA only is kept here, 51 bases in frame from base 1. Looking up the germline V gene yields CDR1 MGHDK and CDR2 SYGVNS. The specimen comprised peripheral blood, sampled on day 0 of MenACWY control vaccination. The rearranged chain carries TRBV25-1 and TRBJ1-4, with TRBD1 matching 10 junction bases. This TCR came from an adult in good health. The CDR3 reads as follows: CASSDYGQGVTNEKLFF. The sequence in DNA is TGTGCCAGCAGTGACTATGGACAGGGGGTAACTAATGAAAAACTGTTTTTT.